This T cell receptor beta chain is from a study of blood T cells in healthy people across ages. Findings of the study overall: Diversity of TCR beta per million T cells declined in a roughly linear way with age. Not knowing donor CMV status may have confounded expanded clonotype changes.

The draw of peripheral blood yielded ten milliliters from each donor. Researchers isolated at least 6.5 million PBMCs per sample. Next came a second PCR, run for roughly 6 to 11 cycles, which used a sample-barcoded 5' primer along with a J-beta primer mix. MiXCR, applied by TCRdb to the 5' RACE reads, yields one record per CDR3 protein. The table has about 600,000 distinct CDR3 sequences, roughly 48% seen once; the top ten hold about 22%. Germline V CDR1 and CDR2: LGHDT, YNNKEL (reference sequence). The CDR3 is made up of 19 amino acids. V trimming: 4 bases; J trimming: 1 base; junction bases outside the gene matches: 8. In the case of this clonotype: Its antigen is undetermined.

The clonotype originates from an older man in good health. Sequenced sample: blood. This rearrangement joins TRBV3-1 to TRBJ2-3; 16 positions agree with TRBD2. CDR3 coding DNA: TGTGCCAGCAGCCGTACCGGGACTAGCGGGGGGGCCCGCACAGATACGCAGTATTTT. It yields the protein CASSRTGTSGGARTDTQYF.